Below, 10 T cell receptor beta chains from the same sample are listed, as sequenced in a study of cytomegalovirus exposure and HLA in healthy donors. Vbeta (60) and Jbeta (13) primers were used in the PCR. Only in-frame clones appear in the TCRdb table, and some are missing; sequencing was by immunoSEQ multiplex PCR. The table includes 110,000 to 150,000 clones, 76% detected once. The sample comprised PBMCs. These receptors were collected from a woman aged 40 to 55 in good health and CMV-seronegative.

J is TRBJ1-5 and V is TRBV7-8; 10 positions match TRBD1. V lost 4 bases, J lost 3 bases, and 9 bases stayed unmatched. The CDR3 runs 17 residues. Germline V gene lookup returns CDR1 SGHVS and CDR2 FQNEAQ. The CDR3 region is CASSSRRTGGINQPQHF. CDR3 bases: TGTGCCAGCAGCTCGCGCCGGACAGGGGGAATCAATCAGCCCCAGCATTTT.

In its sample, this clone was seen once. The V and J genes are TRBV10-3 and TRBJ2-1; 15 bases are shared with TRBD2. Trimming at V came to 4 bases and at J to 4 bases, leaving 2 bases not matched to a gene. The CDR3 totals 16 residues. Germline V gene lookup returns CDR1 ENHRY and CDR2 SYGVKD. This CDR3 reads CAISGGLAGGYNEQFF. The CDR3, as DNA: TGTGCCATCAGTGGTGGACTAGCGGGAGGGTACAATGAGCAGTTCTTC.

This clone was observed a few times. This chain links TRBV5-1 with TRBJ1-3, with 10 bases aligning to TRBD1. The length of the CDR3 is 14 residues. The germline V gene has CDR1 SGHRS and CDR2 YFSETQ. Trimming removed 3 bases from V and 4 bases from J; junction bases left unmatched: 1. The CDR3 region has the DNA TGCGCCAGCAGCTCGACAGGGGGCGGAAACACCATATATTTT. This translates into CASSSTGGGNTIYF.

To note about this clone: Within the sample, other DNA sequences also encode this same CDR3. The chain is built from TRBV19 and TRBJ2-7; 12 bases align to TRBD2. This CDR3 has 17 residues. V lost 6 bases to trimming and J lost 0 bases; unmatched junction nucleotides: 9. Germline-derived CDR1 and CDR2 are LNHDA and SQIVND (reference sequence). The CDR3 protein is CASSHGLAGTSSYEQYF. In DNA, the CDR3 is TGTGCCAGTAGCCACGGACTAGCGGGGACGAGCTCCTACGAGCAGTACTTC.

The J gene is TRBJ1-2, the V gene TRBV10-3; the D is unclear. CDR3 size: 12 residues. Germline lookup yields CDR1 ENHRY and CDR2 SYGVKD. The V end lost 2 bases, the J end lost 6 bases, and 7 bases lay between the germline ends. As DNA, the CDR3 is TGTGCCATCAGTGAGGCAGGCAATGGCTACACCTTC. Its translation: CAISEAGNGYTF.

The genes are TRBV11-2 and TRBJ1-1; D is uncertain. The CDR3 has 16 amino acids. The germline V and J ends were trimmed by 1 base and 1 base, with 13 bases remaining between them. CDR1 SGHAT and CDR2 FQNNGV come from the germline V gene. The CDR3 DNA reads TGTGCCAGCAGCTTAGGTCGGTTTCACGAGAACACTGAAGCTTTCTTT. Translated, it gives CASSLGRFHENTEAFF.

This clone has more than one count but fewer than ten. The chain recombines TRBV14 with TRBJ2-2, with 7 bases aligning to TRBD1. From germline, CDR1 is SGHDN and CDR2 FVKESK. This CDR3 contains 17 residues. With 4 bases clipped from V and 6 bases from J, the junction kept 14 bases outside the gene matches. This CDR3 is CASSPDRQGREAGELFF. The CDR3 nucleotides read TGTGCCAGCAGCCCCGATCGACAGGGAAGGGAAGCCGGGGAGCTGTTTTTT.

This chain connects TRBV2 to TRBJ1-3; 7 nucleotides match TRBD1. The V gene's germline CDR1 is SNHLY and CDR2 FYNNEI. CDR3 length: 14 amino acids. V lost 7 bases to trimming and J lost 0 bases; unmatched junction nucleotides: 3. CDR3 amino acids: CASKQGVSGNTIYF. CDR3 coding DNA: TGTGCCAGCAAGCAGGGGGTCTCTGGAAACACCATATATTTT.

This clone was seen just once. This chain links TRBV7-8 with TRBJ2-1; weak D call: TRBD2 (6 bases). CDR3 length equals 18 residues. Germline-derived CDR1 and CDR2 are SGHVS and FQNEAQ. V lost 1 base and J 1 base, leaving 17 bases between the germline ends. The CDR3 loop reads CASSLVGRAYGSYNEQFF. The CDR3 DNA follows: TGTGCCAGCAGCTTAGTCGGGAGAGCATATGGGTCCTACAATGAGCAGTTCTTC.

The V call is TRBV7-6, the J call TRBJ1-3; D gene uncertain. The ends were cut back, 2 bases at V and 0 bases at J, with 11 bases in the middle. The CDR3 has 16 residues. Germline CDR1 SGHVS, CDR2 FNYEAQ. CDR3 nucleotides: TGTGCCAGCAGCTTATACGAGGGAACCTCTGGAAACACCATATATTTT. Translating it yields CASSLYEGTSGNTIYF.